Only a few counts were recorded for the clone carrying this T cell receptor beta chain. What it binds is unknown. This could be a read error, since a much larger clone is one nucleotide away. The second PCR ran about 6 to 11 cycles with a sample-barcoded 5' primer and J-beta primers. MiXCR, applied by TCRdb to the 5' RACE reads, yields one record per CDR3 protein. Among around 870,000 distinct CDR3 sequences listed, around 26% were seen once. The data derive from a study of blood T cells in healthy people across ages. Study findings and constraints: TCR beta diversity per million T cells fell roughly linearly with age.

Germline CDR1 is MGHDK and CDR2 is SYGVNS. The CDR3 consists of 14 residues. Trimming took 2 bases from V and 13 from J, leaving 18 bases between them. The specimen sequenced was blood. The V call is TRBV25-1, the J call TRBJ2-1, with D uncertain. This clonotype was sampled from a woman of 80 years or more in good health. CDR3 region: CASSETHLQETQFF. Here the CDR3 DNA reads TGTGCCAGCAGTGAAACTCACCTACAAGAGACCCAGTTCTTC.